This TCR beta chain came from a study of cytomegalovirus exposure and HLA in healthy donors. Across the study: Both the approximately 120 validation repertoires and the approximately 640 first-cohort repertoires used the same platform, as reported by a later analysis. Broader study findings: Reports described diagnosis of cytomegalovirus status by the classifier as highly specific and sensitive.

V was pared by 4 bases and J by 7 bases, with 12 bases between. The CDR3 contains 13 residues. CDR1 is SGHDT and CDR2 is YYEEEE in the germline V gene. The data were produced by immunoSEQ multiplex PCR, yet TCRdb's version contains in-frame clones alone and is incomplete. Among fewer than 200,000 clones listed, 75% to 90% were seen once. This clone was counted only a few times. Its antigen remains unknown. V gene TRBV5-6 combines with J gene TRBJ2-1; the D gene is possibly TRBD1 (6 bases). Sequencing was carried out using PBMCs. The TCR sequence derives from a man younger than 30 in good health and CMV-seropositive. CDR3 sequence reads: CASSGGRGNEQFF. Here the CDR3 DNA reads TGTGCCAGCAGCGGGGGAAGGGGGAATGAGCAGTTCTTC. The full variable domain, with the rest looked up from reference TRBV5-6 and TRBJ2-1, is DAGVTQSPTHLIKTRGQQVTLRCSPKSGHDTVSWYQQALGQGPQFIFQYYEEEERQRGNFPDRFSGHQFPNYSSELNVNALLLGDSALYLCASSGGRGNEQFFGPGTRLTVL.